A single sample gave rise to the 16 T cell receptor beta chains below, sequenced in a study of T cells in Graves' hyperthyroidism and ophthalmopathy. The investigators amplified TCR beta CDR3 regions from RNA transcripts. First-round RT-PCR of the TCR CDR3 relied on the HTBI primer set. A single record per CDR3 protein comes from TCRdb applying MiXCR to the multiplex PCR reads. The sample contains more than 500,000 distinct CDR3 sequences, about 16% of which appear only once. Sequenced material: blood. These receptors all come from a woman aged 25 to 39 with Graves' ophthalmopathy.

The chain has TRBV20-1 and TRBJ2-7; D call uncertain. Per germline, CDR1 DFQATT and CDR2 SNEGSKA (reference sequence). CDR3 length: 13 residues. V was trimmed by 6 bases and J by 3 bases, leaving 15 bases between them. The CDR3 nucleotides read TGCAGTGCACCTGGGGTGGAAAGCTACGAGCAGTACTTC. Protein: CSAPGVESYEQYF.

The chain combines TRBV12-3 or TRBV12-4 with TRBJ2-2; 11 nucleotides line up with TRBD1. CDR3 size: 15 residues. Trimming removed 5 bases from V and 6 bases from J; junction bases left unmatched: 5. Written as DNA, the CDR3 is TGTGCCAGCAGTCACGGACAGGGGGCCTCCGGGGAGCTGTTTTTT. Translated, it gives CASSHGQGASGELFF.

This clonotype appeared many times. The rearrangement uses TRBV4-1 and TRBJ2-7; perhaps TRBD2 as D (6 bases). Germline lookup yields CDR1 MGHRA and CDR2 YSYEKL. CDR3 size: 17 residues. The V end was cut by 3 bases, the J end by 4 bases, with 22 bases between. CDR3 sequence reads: CASSHDLAGLKAYEQYF. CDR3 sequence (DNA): TGCGCCAGCAGCCATGATCTTGCCGGACTAAAGGCATACGAGCAGTACTTC.

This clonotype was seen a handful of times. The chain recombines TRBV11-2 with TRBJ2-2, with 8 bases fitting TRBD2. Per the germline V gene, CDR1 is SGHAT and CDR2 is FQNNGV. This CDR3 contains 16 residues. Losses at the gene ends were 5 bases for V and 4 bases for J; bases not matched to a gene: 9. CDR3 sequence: CASSHIRAGGTGELFF. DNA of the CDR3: TGTGCCAGCAGCCATATCCGCGCGGGAGGCACCGGGGAGCTGTTTTTT.

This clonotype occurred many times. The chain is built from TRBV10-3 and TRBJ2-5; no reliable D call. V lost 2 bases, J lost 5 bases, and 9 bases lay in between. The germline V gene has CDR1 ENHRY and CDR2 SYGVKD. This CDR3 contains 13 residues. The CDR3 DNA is TGTGCCATCAGTGAGCCCCCTCGGGAGACCCAGTACTTC. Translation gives CAISEPPRETQYF.

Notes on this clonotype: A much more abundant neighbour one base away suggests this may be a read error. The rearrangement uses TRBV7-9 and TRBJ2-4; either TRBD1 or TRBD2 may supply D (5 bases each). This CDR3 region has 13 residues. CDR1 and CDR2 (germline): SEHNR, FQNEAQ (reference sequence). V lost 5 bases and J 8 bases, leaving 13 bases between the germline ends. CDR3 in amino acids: CASSPLGDDIQYF. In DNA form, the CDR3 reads TGTGCCAGCAGCCCCCTGGGGGACGACATTCAGTACTTC. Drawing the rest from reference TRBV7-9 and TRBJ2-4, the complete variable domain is DTGVSQNPRHKITKRGQNVTFRCDPISEHNRLYWYRQTLGQGPEFLTYFQNEAQLEKSRLLSDRFSAERPKGSFSTLEIQRTEQGDSAMYLCASSPLGDDIQYFGAGTRLSVL.

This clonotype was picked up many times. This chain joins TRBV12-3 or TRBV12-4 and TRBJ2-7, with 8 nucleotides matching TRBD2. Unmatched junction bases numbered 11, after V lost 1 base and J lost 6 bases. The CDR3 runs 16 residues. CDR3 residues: CASSLEIGRLAGEQYF. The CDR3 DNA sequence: TGTGCCAGCAGTTTAGAAATCGGGAGGCTAGCGGGCGAGCAGTACTTC.

CDR3 DNA sequence: TGTGCCAGCAGCCGACAGGGTCTATGGGAGACCCAGTACTTC. Protein: CASSRQGLWETQYF. The chain links TRBV10-3 to TRBJ2-5; 7 bases are shared with TRBD1. This CDR3 has 14 residues. Per the germline V gene, CDR1 is ENHRY and CDR2 is SYGVKD. The J segment lost 5 bases and the V segment lost 10 bases, leaving 13 bases of the junction unmatched.

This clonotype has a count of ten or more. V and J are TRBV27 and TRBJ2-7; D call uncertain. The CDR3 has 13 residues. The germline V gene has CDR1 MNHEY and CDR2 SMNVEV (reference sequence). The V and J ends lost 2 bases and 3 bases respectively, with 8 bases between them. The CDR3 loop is CASSLITGYEQYF. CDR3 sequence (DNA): TGTGCCAGCAGTTTAATTACGGGCTACGAGCAGTACTTC.

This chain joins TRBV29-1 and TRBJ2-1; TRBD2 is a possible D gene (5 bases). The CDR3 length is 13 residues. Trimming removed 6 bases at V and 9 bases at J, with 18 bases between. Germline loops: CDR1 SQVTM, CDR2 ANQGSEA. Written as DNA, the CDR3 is TGCAGCGTCGACGCTACTAGTTCCGGTGAGCAGTTCTTC. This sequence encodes CSVDATSSGEQFF.

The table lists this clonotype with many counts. CDR3 loop: CASSLSGTGIYEQYF. The DNA of the CDR3 is TGTGCCAGCAGTTTATCGGGAACGGGAATCTACGAGCAGTACTTC. The rearrangement uses TRBV27 and TRBJ2-7, with a possible D match to TRBD2 (5 bases). In germline, CDR1 is MNHEY, CDR2 SMNVEV (reference sequence). With 0 bases removed from V and 3 bases from J, the gap between germline ends came to 12 bases. This CDR3 is 15 amino acids long.

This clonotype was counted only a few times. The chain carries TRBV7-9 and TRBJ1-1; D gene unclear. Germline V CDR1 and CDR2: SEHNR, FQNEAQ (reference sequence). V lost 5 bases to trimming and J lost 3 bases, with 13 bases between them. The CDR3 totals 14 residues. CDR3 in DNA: TGTGCCAGCAGCCCCCGAGTTGCGGACACTGAAGCTTTCTTT. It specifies CASSPRVADTEAFF.

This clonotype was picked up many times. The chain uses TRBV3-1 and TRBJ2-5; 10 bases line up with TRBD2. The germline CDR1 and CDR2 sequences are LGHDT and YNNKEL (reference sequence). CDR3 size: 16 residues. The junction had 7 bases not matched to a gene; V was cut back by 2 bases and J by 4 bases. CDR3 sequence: CASSQRGSSGRETQYF. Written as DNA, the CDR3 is TGTGCCAGCAGCCAAAGAGGGTCTAGCGGGAGAGAGACCCAGTACTTC.

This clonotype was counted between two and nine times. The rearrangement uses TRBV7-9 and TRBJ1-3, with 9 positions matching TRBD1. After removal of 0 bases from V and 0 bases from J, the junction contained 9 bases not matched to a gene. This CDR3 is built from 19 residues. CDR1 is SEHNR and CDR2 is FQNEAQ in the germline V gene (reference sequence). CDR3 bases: TGTGCCAGCAGCTTAGCGATTGGACAGGGGCCGACCTCTGGAAACACCATATATTTT. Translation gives CASSLAIGQGPTSGNTIYF.

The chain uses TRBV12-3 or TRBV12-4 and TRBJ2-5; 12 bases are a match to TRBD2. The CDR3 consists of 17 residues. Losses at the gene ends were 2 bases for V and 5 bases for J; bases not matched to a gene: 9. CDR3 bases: TGTGCCAGCAGTTTACCTAGCGGGAGGGACAAGGGGGAGACCCAGTACTTC. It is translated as CASSLPSGRDKGETQYF.

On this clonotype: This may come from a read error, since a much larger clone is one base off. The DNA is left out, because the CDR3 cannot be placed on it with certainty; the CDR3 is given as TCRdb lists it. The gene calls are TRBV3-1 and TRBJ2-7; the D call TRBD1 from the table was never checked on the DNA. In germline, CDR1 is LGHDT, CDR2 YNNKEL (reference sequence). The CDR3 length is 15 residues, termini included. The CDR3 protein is CASSVVGTGTYEQHF.